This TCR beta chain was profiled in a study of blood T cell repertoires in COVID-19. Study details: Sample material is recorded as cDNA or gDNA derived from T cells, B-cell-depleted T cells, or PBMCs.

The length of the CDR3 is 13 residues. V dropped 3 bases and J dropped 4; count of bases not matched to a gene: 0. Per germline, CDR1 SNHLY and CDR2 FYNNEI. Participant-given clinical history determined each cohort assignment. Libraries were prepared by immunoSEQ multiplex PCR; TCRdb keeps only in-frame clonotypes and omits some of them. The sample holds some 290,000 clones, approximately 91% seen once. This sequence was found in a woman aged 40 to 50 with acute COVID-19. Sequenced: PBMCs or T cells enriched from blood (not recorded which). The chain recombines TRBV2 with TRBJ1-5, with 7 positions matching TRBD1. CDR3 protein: CASSETGNQPQHF. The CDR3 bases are TGTGCCAGCAGTGAGACAGGGAATCAGCCCCAGCATTTT.